These 2 T cell receptor beta chains share one sample of origin, sequenced in a study of cytomegalovirus exposure and HLA in healthy donors. PCR involved 60 Vbeta and 13 Jbeta primers. Profiling relied on immunoSEQ multiplex PCR, and the TCRdb table lists in-frame clones only, not all of them. The table counts tens of thousands of clones; 3.8% lies in the top ten. The source material was PBMCs. These receptors originate from a man aged 18 to 30 in good health and CMV-seropositive.

V gene TRBV9 combines with J gene TRBJ1-1; D perhaps matches TRBD1 (6 bases). V was clipped by 2 bases and J by 4 bases, with 21 bases between them. Germline V gene lookup returns CDR1 SGDLS and CDR2 YYNGEE. The CDR3 sequence is 17 residues long. CDR3 bases: TGTGCCAGCAGCGTCAGACAGGCGGGAGATCGGGGCACTGAAGCTTTCTTT. Translating it yields CASSVRQAGDRGTEAFF.

The chain recombines TRBV6-4 with TRBJ2-1; TRBD2 aligns across 7 bases. V shed 2 bases and J 6 bases; nucleotides not matched to a gene: 19. This CDR3 contains 19 residues. Per the germline V gene, CDR1 is MRHNA and CDR2 is SNTAGT. The CDR3 DNA follows: TGTGCCAGCAGTGACCGCGTGGTTTTTGGCGGGAGTCATCCCAATGAGCAGTTCTTC. It yields the protein CASSDRVVFGGSHPNEQFF.